This T cell receptor (beta chain) was identified during a study of regulatory T cells in long-lasting Graves disease. Sequencing libraries for TCR beta were prepared with iRepertoire HTBI primers and Arm-PCR of CDR3 regions. TCRdb passed the multiplex PCR reads through MiXCR, listing each CDR3 protein once. The sample records 250,000 to 300,000 distinct CDR3 sequences, more than 15% being singletons. Time point described: newly diagnosed GD, antithyroid drugs for less than 3 months. From PBMCs, RNA was extracted and then used to make the TCR library. Between the trimmed V and J ends, which lost 7 bases and 8 bases, there was a span of 20 bases. There are 14 residues in the CDR3. Germline CDR1 reads SGHTA; CDR2 reads FQGNSA. There are many counts of this clonotype. These data were likewise used in another study, on T cells in Graves' hyperthyroidism and ophthalmopathy.

The chain combines TRBV7-2 with TRBJ1-2; D not resolved. The sequence was collected from a woman in her twenties or thirties with Graves disease. Sequenced here: peripheral blood mononuclear cells (PBMCs), sampled at new diagnosis, from a patient treated with antithyroid drugs. The CDR3, as DNA: TGTGCCAGCACCTTCGTGGCAGGCCGGGTGGGCTACACCTTC. Amino acid sequence: CASTFVAGRVGYTF. The complete variable domain, with remaining parts taken from reference TRBV7-2 and TRBJ1-2, reads GAGVSQSPSNKVTEKGKDVELRCDPISGHTALYWYRQSLGQGLEFLIYFQGNSAPDKSGLPSDRFSAERTGGSVSTLTIQRTQQEDSAVYLCASTFVAGRVGYTFGSGTRLTVV.